This TCR beta chain was identified in a study of T cell responses to AZD1222 COVID-19 vaccine (dated by TCRdb to about 2021). About the study as a whole: AZD1222 recipients with second doses at about 4 weeks or about 12 weeks were pooled, because spike-specific TCR depth and breadth did not differ between schedules. TCR sequencing was performed for 233 trial participants, of whom approximately 200 were given two doses of AZD1222 and around 25 were given two doses of MenACWY control vaccine. Trial participants were enrolled by age into subgroups of 18-55, 56-69 and 70-plus years, and roughly 160, 29 and 62 TCR-sequenced participants, respectively, were included in these subgroups. Results the study describes overall, beyond this receptor: Reportedly, almost half of the unique spike-specific TCRs recognized epitopes lying outside the regions that are mutated in the B.1.351 and B.1.1.7 variants. Only five to seven AZD1222 recipients were SARS-CoV-2 seropositive at baseline, limiting conclusions about previously exposed vaccinees. Because no samples from the day 14 peak response were available, repertoires could be characterized only after the peak T cell response. The 56-69-year group was small, and its depth increase did not reach significance, likely because of low power. The vaccine-associated CD4 TCRs covered the entire spike protein, and the dominant responses fell in regions 160-218 and 743-854. A significant rise in spike-specific TCR breadth and depth was observed after two AZD1222 doses relative to day 0 and relative to MenACWY recipients. Participants were mostly white British and included more females than males, and it was suggested by the authors that clonal diversity may have been underestimated.

V loses 2 bases of germline sequence and J loses 7 bases, and the interval between the two ends is 12 bases. Inclusive of the bounding cysteine and phenylalanine, the CDR3 is 14 residues long. Of all the DNA, just the CDR3 is kept, 42 bases in frame from base 1. Taken from the germline V gene, the CDR1 and CDR2 loops are MNHEY and SVGAGI. The CDR3 regions of human TCRbeta chains were subjected to immunosequencing. The original methods were these. TCRs in the repertoires were matched against a reference library of SARS-CoV-2-specific TCRs that had been generated with the MIRA antigen-specificity platform. Breadth meant the fraction of unique TCRs that were SARS-CoV-2-associated, whereas depth meant the fraction of total T cells that were SARS-CoV-2-associated. Using the MIRA data, each spike-specific TCR was assigned both to the spike region to which the TCR was reactive and to a CD4 or CD8 class. Log10-transformed breadth and depth values were compared by one-way ANOVA with Sidak's multiple comparisons tests. TCRdb limited this immuneACCESS table to in-frame rearrangements with V and J called. A share of clones is missing; checked studies link under half to unresolved V genes, and the rest is unexplained. The V and J calls and the clone size are those of that table, but D and trimming were determined from the DNA. The sample has over 85,000 clones on record, about 90% of them singletons. The ten largest clones add up to about 8.4% of the sample.

Comments on this clone: Its antigen remains undetermined. Per-base quality was not reported, and no clone a single base away is much larger than it.

Reading the label with the study, this specimen's time point is: baseline before first vaccination. Samples from vaccinated people were obtained from the UK trials COV001 and COV002, which included a single-blind randomized controlled phase 2/3 trial of AZD1222 (ChAdOx1 nCoV-19) in healthy adults. For TCRbeta chain sequencing, PBMC samples from trial participants were taken at day 0 and at day 28 after the second dose. This sample comprised peripheral blood, obtained on day 0 of AZD1222 vaccination. This TCR derives from an adult in good health. Recombination linked TRBV6-5 to TRBJ1-3, with a weak D call of TRBD1 (5 bases match). The nucleotides read TGTGCCAGCAGTTACACCCTGACAGCGAACACCATATATTTT. This codes for CASSYTLTANTIYF.